The entry below gives a single T cell receptor beta chain sequence along with its context. The entry originates in a study of blood T cell repertoires in COVID-19. Study in general: COVID-19 samples collected from the United States, Italy and Spain covered acute and convalescent phases. Sources were T cells, B-cell-depleted T cells, or PBMCs; the material itself was cDNA or gDNA.

The assay was immunoSEQ multiplex PCR, and TCRdb's table has in-frame clones only and misses some. The table has roughly 430,000 clones, roughly 87% seen once. The V end was cut by 2 bases, the J end by 5 bases, with 9 bases between. The CDR3 runs 13 residues. Germline V lookup: CDR1 MNHEY, CDR2 SMNVEV (reference sequence). Individuals aged about 18 to 100 years were recruited from approximately 22 US areas. Each participant's cohort was designated according to participant-reported clinical history. The J gene is TRBJ2-5, the V gene TRBV27; the D gene is possibly TRBD2 (6 bases). Source material: PBMCs or T cells enriched from blood (not recorded which). The TCR originated in a woman aged 40 to 50 with acute COVID-19. The CDR3 protein is CASSLVEGETQYF. The CDR3 DNA is TGTGCCAGCAGTTTAGTGGAGGGGGAGACCCAGTACTTC.